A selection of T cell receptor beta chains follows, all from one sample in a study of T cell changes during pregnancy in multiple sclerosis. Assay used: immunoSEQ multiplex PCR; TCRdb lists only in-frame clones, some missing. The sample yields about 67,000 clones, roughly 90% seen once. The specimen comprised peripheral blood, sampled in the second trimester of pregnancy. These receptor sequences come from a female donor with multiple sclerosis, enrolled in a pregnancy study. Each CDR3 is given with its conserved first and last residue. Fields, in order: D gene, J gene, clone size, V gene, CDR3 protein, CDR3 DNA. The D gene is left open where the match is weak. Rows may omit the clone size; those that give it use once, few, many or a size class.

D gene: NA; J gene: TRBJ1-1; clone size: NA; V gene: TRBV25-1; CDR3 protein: CASSRGGILNTEAFF; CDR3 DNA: TGTGCCAGCAGTAGGGGGGGGATCTTGAACACTGAAGCTTTCTTT
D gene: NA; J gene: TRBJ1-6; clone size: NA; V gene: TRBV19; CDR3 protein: CASSTGTTYNSPLHF; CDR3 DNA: TGTGCCAGTAGTACCGGGACAACCTATAATTCACCCCTCCACTTT
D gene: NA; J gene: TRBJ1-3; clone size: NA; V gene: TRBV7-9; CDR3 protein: CASSLGRSSGNTIYF; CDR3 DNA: TGTGCCAGCAGCTTAGGCAGGTCCTCTGGAAACACCATATATTTT
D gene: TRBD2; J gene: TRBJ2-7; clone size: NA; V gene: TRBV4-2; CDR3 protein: CASSQPPGGGGDEQYF; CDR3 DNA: TGTGCCAGCAGCCAACCCCCCGGGGGGGGAGGGGACGAGCAGTACTTC
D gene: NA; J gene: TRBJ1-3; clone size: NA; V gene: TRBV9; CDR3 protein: CASSVGGGNTIYF; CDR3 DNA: TGTGCCAGCAGCGTTGGGGGCGGAAACACCATATATTTT
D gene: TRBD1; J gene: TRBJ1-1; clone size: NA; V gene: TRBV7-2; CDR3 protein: CASSSLSGTGVNTEAFF; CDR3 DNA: TGTGCCAGCAGCTCGTTATCCGGGACAGGGGTGAACACTGAAGCTTTCTTT
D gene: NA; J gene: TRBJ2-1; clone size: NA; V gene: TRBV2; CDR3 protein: CAHLRDGSYNEQFF; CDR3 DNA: TGTGCCCACTTACGGGATGGCTCCTACAATGAGCAGTTCTTC
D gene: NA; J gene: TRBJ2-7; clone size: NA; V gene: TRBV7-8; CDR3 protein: CASSLLTEPGEQYF; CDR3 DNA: TGTGCCAGCAGCCTCCTTACAGAACCCGGAGAGCAGTACTTC
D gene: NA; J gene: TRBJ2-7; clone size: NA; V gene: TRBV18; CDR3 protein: CASSSKTGNSYEQYF; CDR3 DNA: TGTGCCAGCTCATCCAAGACTGGCAACTCCTACGAGCAGTACTTC
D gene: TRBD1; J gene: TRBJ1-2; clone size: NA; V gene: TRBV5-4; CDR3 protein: CASSPGTGFFGYTF; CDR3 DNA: TGTGCCAGCAGCCCCGGGACAGGCTTTTTTGGCTACACCTTC
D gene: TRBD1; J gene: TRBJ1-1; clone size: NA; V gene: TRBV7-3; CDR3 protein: CASSRQGGTEAFF; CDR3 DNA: TGTGCCAGCAGTCGACAGGGGGGCACTGAAGCTTTCTTT
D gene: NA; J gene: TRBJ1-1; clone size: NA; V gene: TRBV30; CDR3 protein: CAWSPPRNTEAFF; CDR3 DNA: TGTGCCTGGAGTCCACCTAGGAACACTGAAGCTTTCTTT
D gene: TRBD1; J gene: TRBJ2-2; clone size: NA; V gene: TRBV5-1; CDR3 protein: CASKLQTGVFSGELFF; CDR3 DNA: TGCGCCAGCAAGCTCCAAACAGGGGTATTTTCCGGGGAGCTGTTTTTT
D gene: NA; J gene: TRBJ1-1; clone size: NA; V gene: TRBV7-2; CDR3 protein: CASSPQADTEAFF; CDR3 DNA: TGTGCCAGCAGCCCCCAGGCCGACACTGAAGCTTTCTTT
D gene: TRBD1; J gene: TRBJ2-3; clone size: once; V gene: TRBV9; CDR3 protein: CASSETGGAFDTQYF; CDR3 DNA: TGTGCCAGCAGCGAGACAGGGGGCGCATTCGATACGCAGTATTTT
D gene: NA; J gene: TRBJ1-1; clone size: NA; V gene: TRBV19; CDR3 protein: CASSPQSAEAFF; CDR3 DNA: TGTGCCAGTAGTCCGCAGAGCGCTGAAGCTTTCTTT
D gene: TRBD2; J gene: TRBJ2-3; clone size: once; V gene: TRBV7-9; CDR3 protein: CASSLAGPSHGTQYF; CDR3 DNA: TGTGCCAGCAGCCTAGCGGGCCCCTCCCACGGTACGCAGTATTTT
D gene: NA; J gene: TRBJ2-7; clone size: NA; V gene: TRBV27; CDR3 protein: CASSLLQGPTYEQYF; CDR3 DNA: TGTGCCAGCAGTTTATTACAGGGCCCTACCTACGAGCAGTACTTC
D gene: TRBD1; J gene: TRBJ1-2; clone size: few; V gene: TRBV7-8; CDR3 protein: CASSLAGTGGYTF; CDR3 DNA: TGTGCCAGCAGCTTGGCCGGGACAGGGGGCTACACCTTC
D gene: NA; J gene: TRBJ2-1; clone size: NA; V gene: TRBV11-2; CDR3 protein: CASSAPMGVGNEQFF; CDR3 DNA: TGTGCCAGCAGCGCCCCTATGGGAGTCGGCAATGAGCAGTTCTTC
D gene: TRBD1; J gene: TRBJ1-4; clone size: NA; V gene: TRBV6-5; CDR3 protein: CASRPQTGVNEKLFF; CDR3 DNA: TGTGCCAGCAGACCCCAGACAGGGGTTAATGAAAAACTGTTTTTT
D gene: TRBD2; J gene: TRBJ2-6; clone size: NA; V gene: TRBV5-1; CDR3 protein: CASSPVWTSGRLSGANVLTF; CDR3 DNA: TGCGCCAGCAGCCCCGTCTGGACTAGCGGGAGGCTCTCTGGGGCCAACGTCCTGACTTTC
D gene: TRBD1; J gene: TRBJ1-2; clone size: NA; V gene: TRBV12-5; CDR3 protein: CASGPYRGPNYGYTF; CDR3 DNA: TGTGCTAGTGGTCCCTACAGGGGGCCTAACTATGGCTACACCTTC
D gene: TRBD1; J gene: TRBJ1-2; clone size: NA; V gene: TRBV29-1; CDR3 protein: CSVVGQGAGDGYTF; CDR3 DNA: TGCAGCGTTGTGGGACAGGGGGCTGGGGATGGCTACACCTTC
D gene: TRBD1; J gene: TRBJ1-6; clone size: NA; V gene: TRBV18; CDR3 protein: CASSPVHAAGGQNNSPLHF; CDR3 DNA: TGTGCCAGCTCACCCGTCCATGCGGCAGGGGGCCAAAATAATTCACCCCTCCACTTT
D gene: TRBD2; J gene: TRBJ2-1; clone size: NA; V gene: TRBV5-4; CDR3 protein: CASRPGGRGDNEQFF; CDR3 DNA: TGTGCCAGCAGACCGGGGGGGCGCGGGGACAATGAGCAGTTCTTC
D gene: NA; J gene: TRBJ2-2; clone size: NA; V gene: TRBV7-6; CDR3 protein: CASSLEASSGELFF; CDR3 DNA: TGTGCCAGCAGCTTAGAGGCTAGCAGCGGGGAGCTGTTTTTT
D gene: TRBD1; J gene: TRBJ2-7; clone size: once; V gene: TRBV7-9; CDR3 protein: CASSRGQVQAYEQYF; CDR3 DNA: TGTGCCAGCAGCCGCGGACAGGTCCAGGCCTACGAGCAGTACTTC
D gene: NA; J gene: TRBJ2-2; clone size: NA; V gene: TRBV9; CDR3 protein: CASSVGVTGELFF; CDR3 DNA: TGTGCCAGCAGCGTAGGTGTAACCGGGGAGCTGTTTTTT